These 10 T cell receptor beta chains were all obtained from the same sample, sequenced in a study of cytomegalovirus exposure and HLA in healthy donors. Primers: 60 Vbeta forward and 13 Jbeta reverse. Some clones are missing from TCRdb's copy, which holds only in-frame ones; the method was immunoSEQ multiplex PCR. The sample holds under 200,000 clones, over 80% seen once. The sequenced sample was PBMCs. These receptor sequences come from a girl aged 5-17 years in good health and CMV-seropositive.

The chain carries TRBV7-9 and TRBJ1-3; D is uncertain. Trimming removed 7 bases from V and 0 bases from J, with 13 bases in between. The CDR3 totals 15 residues. CDR1 and CDR2 from the germline V gene are SEHNR and FQNEAQ (reference sequence). CDR3 in amino acids: CASKPAPSSGNTIYF. The CDR3 DNA reads as TGTGCCAGCAAGCCGGCTCCTAGCTCTGGAAACACCATATATTTT.

The chain has TRBV7-9 and TRBJ2-2, with D perhaps matching TRBD1 (6 bases). Trimming took 5 bases from V and 6 from J, leaving 16 bases between them. This CDR3 is built from 15 residues. Germline V lookup: CDR1 SEHNR, CDR2 FQNEAQ (reference sequence). CDR3 region: CASSAQQGTPGELFF. The CDR3 nucleotides are TGTGCCAGCAGCGCCCAACAGGGAACCCCCGGGGAGCTGTTTTTT.

As DNA, the CDR3 is TGTGCCAGCACCCCACGGAGAACCTACGAGCAGTACTTC. It yields the protein CASTPRRTYEQYF. This chain uses TRBV28 with TRBJ2-7; D remains unclear. The germline CDR1 and CDR2 sequences are MDHEN and SYDVKM. The CDR3 loop spans 13 amino acids. Trimming took off 7 bases at V and 2 bases at J, with 12 bases between the two ends.

The J gene is TRBJ2-7, the V gene TRBV27, with D perhaps TRBD2 (5 bases). V lost 0 bases and J lost 3, with 12 bases in between. The CDR3 totals 15 residues. CDR1 is MNHEY, CDR2 SMNVEV, per germline (reference sequence). This CDR3 is CASSLSGLGVYEQYF. CDR3 bases: TGTGCCAGCAGTTTATCCGGACTCGGGGTCTACGAGCAGTACTTC.

This chain uses TRBV29-1 with TRBJ2-7, with D tentatively TRBD1 (6 bases). The CDR3 runs to 13 residues. Looked up from germline, CDR1 is SQVTM and CDR2 is ANQGSEA. The CDR3 bases are TGCAATATCTTACAGGGTTCAACCTACGAGCAGTACTTC. This translates into CNILQGSTYEQYF.

The V gene is TRBV6-5, the J gene TRBJ1-3; 7 bases fit TRBD1. CDR1 and CDR2 from the germline V gene are MNHEY and SVGAGI. CDR3 size: 14 residues. V shed 6 bases and J 1 base; nucleotides not matched to a gene: 3. CDR3 protein: CASRTGPSGNTIYF. Written as DNA, the CDR3 is TGTGCCAGCAGGACAGGGCCGTCTGGAAACACCATATATTTT.

This chain connects TRBV11-3 to TRBJ2-1, with 7 bases lining up with TRBD2. This CDR3 spans 13 amino acids. Germline CDR1 and CDR2: SGHNT and YENEEA. The J segment lost 6 bases and the V segment lost 5 bases, leaving 4 bases of the junction unmatched. Here the CDR3 reads CASSPSGVNEQFF. In DNA, the CDR3 is TGTGCCAGCAGCCCCAGCGGGGTCAATGAGCAGTTCTTC.

The V call is TRBV4-3, the J call TRBJ2-1; D remains ambiguous. The CDR3 loop spans 14 amino acids. The ends were cut back, 0 bases at V and 8 bases at J, with 11 bases in the middle. Germline CDR1 and CDR2: LGHNA and YSLEER. CDR3 amino acids: CASSQDNRRDEQFF. CDR3 DNA sequence: TGCGCCAGCAGCCAAGATAATCGGAGAGATGAGCAGTTCTTC.

The chain combines TRBV7-3 with TRBJ2-7; 9 bases line up with TRBD1. There are 15 residues in the CDR3. The V and J ends lost 3 bases and 3 bases, in that order; junction bases with no gene match: 6. CDR1 is SGHTA, CDR2 FQGTGA, per germline. The CDR3 sequence is CASSLTTTGGYEQYF. The CDR3 DNA follows: TGTGCCAGCAGCTTGACGACGACAGGGGGCTACGAGCAGTACTTC.

The genes are TRBV7-2 and TRBJ1-1; D is unclear. The V gene's germline CDR1 is SGHTA and CDR2 FQGNSA. The V end lost 1 base, the J end lost 0 bases, and 6 bases lay between the germline ends. The CDR3 totals 14 residues. CDR3 region: CASSLVRLNTEAFF. The CDR3 DNA is TGTGCCAGCAGCTTAGTTAGATTGAACACTGAAGCTTTCTTT.